This T cell receptor (beta chain) was captured in a study of cytomegalovirus exposure and HLA in healthy donors. Overall study findings and caveats: A later analysis linked 15,000 to 20,000 TCR beta sequences to HLA alleles at 0.05 false discovery rate.

Turning to this clone: The antigen remains unidentified.

Primers included in the PCR were 60 Vbeta and 13 Jbeta primers. TCRdb keeps only in-frame clones here, not all; method: immunoSEQ multiplex PCR. The table lists about 200,000 clones, over 65% of them singletons, with roughly 0.098% in the top ten. Germline CDR1 and CDR2: SGHVS and FQNEAQ. The CDR3 sequence is 14 residues long. Sequencing was done on a sample of PBMCs. The chain links TRBV7-8 to TRBJ2-5; D call uncertain. The J call may be faulty, since TRBJ2-7 better matches the DNA end. This receptor was identified in a boy aged 2 to 10 in good health and CMV-seronegative. CDR3 residues: CASSFPAGYYEQYF. CDR3 bases: TGTGCCAGCAGCTTCCCGGCTGGGTACTACGAGCAGTACTTC.